A single sample gave rise to the 28 T cell receptor beta chains below, sequenced in a study of radiotherapy plus CTLA-4 blockade in lung cancer. The data were produced by immunoSEQ multiplex PCR, yet TCRdb's version contains in-frame clones alone and is incomplete. Of tens of thousands of clones in the sample, about 76% were seen once. Here the sequenced sample was peripheral blood, taken from a patient treated with radiotherapy plus ipilimumab. These receptors were collected from a human donor with non-small cell lung cancer who had a complete response to radiotherapy plus ipilimumab.

The genes are TRBV30 and TRBJ1-3, with 11 bases identical to TRBD1. Losses at the gene ends were 2 bases for V and 0 bases for J; bases not matched to a gene: 9. Germline assignment: CDR1 GTSNPN and CDR2 SVGIG (reference sequence). The CDR3 length is 18 residues. The chain's CDR3 is CAWSPGTGGGLSGNTIYF. As DNA, the CDR3 is TGTGCCTGGAGTCCCGGGACAGGGGGGGGCCTCTCTGGAAACACCATATATTTT.

On this clone itself: Other DNA sequences in this specimen translate into the identical CDR3. This sequence joins TRBV27 and TRBJ1-1; 8 bases fit TRBD1. V lost 2 bases and J lost 2; bases outside the gene matches: 1. The CDR3 is 14 residues long. Germline-derived CDR1 and CDR2 are MNHEY and SMNVEV (reference sequence). The CDR3 is CASSLGQGNTEAFF. The DNA for the CDR3 is TGTGCCAGCAGTTTAGGACAGGGAAACACTGAAGCTTTCTTT.

V is TRBV30 and J is TRBJ2-1; no reliable D call. Per the germline V gene, CDR1 is GTSNPN and CDR2 is SVGIG (reference sequence). Trimming took off 2 bases at V and 3 bases at J, with 29 bases between the two ends. The CDR3 is 20 amino acids. The CDR3 loop is CAWSRRFAPLQNLVYNEQFF. The CDR3 region has the DNA TGTGCCTGGAGTCGTCGCTTCGCCCCCCTCCAGAATCTTGTCTACAATGAGCAGTTCTTC. Full variable domain (remainder filled in from reference TRBV30 and TRBJ2-1): SQTIHQWPATLVQPVGSPLSLECTVEGTSNPNLYWYRQAAGRGLQLLFYSVGIGQISSEVPQNLSASRPQDRQFILSSKKLLLSDSGFYLCAWSRRFAPLQNLVYNEQFFGPGTRLTVL.

A word on this clone: One end of the junction varies from germline; a read error may be responsible. The chain employs TRBV7-7 and TRBJ2-1, with a possible D match to TRBD2 (5 bases). CDR3 length equals 15 residues. Looked up from germline, CDR1 is SSHAT and CDR2 is FNYEAQ (reference sequence). The CDR3 DNA sequence: TGTGCTAGCAGCTTAGCTGGGAGCTCCTACAATGAGCAGTTCTTC. Amino acids: CASSLAGSSYNEQFF. Filled out from reference TRBV7-7 and TRBJ2-1, the complete variable domain reads GAGVSQSPRYKVTKRGQDVTLRCDPISSHATLYWYQQALGQGPEFLTYFNYEAQPDKSGLPSDRFSAERPEGSISTLTIQRTEQRDSAMYRCASSLAGSSYNEQFFGPGTRLTVL.

V gene TRBV11-2 combines with J gene TRBJ2-4; D is unclear. CDR3 length equals 17 residues. Trimming left V 3 bases short and J 0 bases short, with 15 bases between. Germline values: CDR1 SGHAT, CDR2 FQNNGV. The CDR3 sequence is CASSFPQQQIAKNIQYF. In nucleotides, the CDR3 is TGTGCCAGCAGCTTCCCCCAACAACAGATAGCCAAAAACATTCAGTACTTC. The full variable domain, completed using reference TRBV11-2 and TRBJ2-4, is EAGVAQSPRYKIIEKRQSVAFWCNPISGHATLYWYQQILGQGPKLLIQFQNNGVVDDSQLPKDRFSAERLKGVDSTLKIQPAKLEDSAVYLCASSFPQQQIAKNIQYFGAGTRLSVL.

V gene TRBV6-6 combines with J gene TRBJ1-2; 9 bases line up with TRBD1. Losses at the gene ends were 0 bases for V and 8 bases for J; bases not matched to a gene: 7. There are 15 residues in the CDR3. Germline V gene sequence: CDR1 MNHNY, CDR2 SVGAGI (reference sequence). The CDR3 here is CASSYSRQGGYGYTF. CDR3 nucleotides: TGTGCCAGCAGTTACTCAAGACAGGGGGGTTACGGCTACACCTTC.

The rearrangement joins TRBV6-1 to TRBJ2-1, with 10 bases identical to TRBD2. The germline V gene encodes CDR1 MNHNS and CDR2 SASEGT. CDR3 length equals 15 residues. The J segment lost 6 bases and the V segment lost 5 bases, leaving 7 bases of the junction unmatched. The CDR3 nucleotides are TGTGCCAGCAGTTTTCCCGGGACTAGCGTCAATGAGCAGTTCTTC. It codes for CASSFPGTSVNEQFF.

The rearrangement joins TRBV19 to TRBJ2-1; D remains unclear. There are 13 residues in the CDR3. V was trimmed by 4 bases and J by 9 bases, leaving 13 bases between them. The germline CDR1 and CDR2 sequences are LNHDA and SQIVND (reference sequence). CDR3 coding DNA: TGTGCCAGTAGTAACGGCGCGGCGAGTGAGCAGTTCTTC. Translated: CASSNGAASEQFF.

The V call is TRBV9, the J call TRBJ1-1; a possible D gene is TRBD1 (6 bases). This CDR3 contains 15 residues. Trimming took 0 bases from V and 5 from J, leaving 14 bases between them. Germline V gene data show CDR1 as SGDLS and CDR2 as YYNGEE. This CDR3 reads CASSVARAGETEAFF. Written as DNA, the CDR3 is TGTGCCAGCAGCGTAGCTAGGGCAGGGGAGACTGAAGCTTTCTTT.

This clone was counted between two and nine times. The CDR3 protein is CASSPTGGYGYTF. The DNA for the CDR3 is TGTGCCAGCTCACCGACAGGGGGCTATGGCTACACCTTC. This chain uses TRBV18 with TRBJ1-2, with TRBD1 matching over 9 bases. V was clipped by 3 bases and J by 4 bases; unmatched bases: 0. The germline V gene encodes CDR1 KGHSH and CDR2 LQKENI. CDR3 size: 13 residues.

This rearrangement joins TRBV7-2 to TRBJ1-2; maybe TRBD1 (5 bases). Trimming took 5 bases from V and 0 from J, leaving 16 bases between them. The CDR3 is made up of 16 amino acids. CDR1 SGHTA and CDR2 FQGNSA come from the germline V gene. The chain's CDR3 is CASSPQAGSTNYGYTF. The CDR3 region has the DNA TGTGCCAGCAGCCCTCAGGCAGGGTCTACTAACTATGGCTACACCTTC.

V is TRBV19 and J is TRBJ2-5; 9 bases map to TRBD1. The V and J ends lost 7 bases and 5 bases, in that order; junction bases with no gene match: 8. Germline CDR1 and CDR2: LNHDA and SQIVND (reference sequence). This CDR3 is 14 amino acids long. CDR3 sequence reads: CASTSGQGTETQYF. DNA of the CDR3: TGTGCCAGTACCTCGGGACAGGGTACGGAGACCCAGTACTTC. Supplemented by reference TRBV19 and TRBJ2-5, the full variable domain reads DGGITQSPKYLFRKEGQNVTLSCEQNLNHDAMYWYRQDPGQGLRLIYYSQIVNDFQKGDIAEGYSVSREKKESFPLTVTSAQKNPTAFYLCASTSGQGTETQYFGPGTRLLVL.

The chain recombines TRBV19 with TRBJ1-5; D not resolved. The CDR3 sequence is 14 residues long. Germline CDR1 LNHDA, CDR2 SQIVND (reference sequence). V lost 2 bases to trimming and J lost 5 bases, with 10 bases between them. The CDR3 is CASSILSEDQPQHF. The CDR3 DNA sequence: TGTGCCAGTAGTATACTGTCGGAGGATCAGCCCCAGCATTTT.

The J gene is TRBJ1-1, the V gene TRBV7-6; D not resolved. Germline V gene lookup returns CDR1 SGHVS and CDR2 FNYEAQ. Trimming stripped 3 bases from V and 1 base from J, with 6 bases between. The CDR3 has 13 residues. CDR3 nucleotide sequence: TGTGCCAGCAGCTTGGGAGAGAACACTGAAGCTTTCTTT. Protein: CASSLGENTEAFF.

V gene TRBV18 combines with J gene TRBJ2-7, with 7 bases that match TRBD1. Germline V gene lookup returns CDR1 KGHSH and CDR2 LQKENI. V was pared by 2 bases and J by 2 bases, with 9 bases of the junction left unmatched. This CDR3 spans 16 amino acids. The CDR3 DNA reads as TGTGCCAGCTCACCATTTGAGGGGGCGGATGCCTACGAGCAGTACTTC. The encoded protein is CASSPFEGADAYEQYF. Full variable domain (missing parts from reference TRBV18 and TRBJ2-7): NAGVMQNPRHLVRRRGQEARLRCSPMKGHSHVYWYRQLPEEGLKFMVYLQKENIIDESGMPKERFSAEFPKEGPSILRIQQVVRGDSAAYFCASSPFEGADAYEQYFGPGTRLTVT.

The gene calls are TRBV5-6 and TRBJ2-7; 9 nucleotides line up with TRBD2. V dropped 1 base and J dropped 6; count of bases not matched to a gene: 17. This CDR3 spans 18 amino acids. The germline V gene encodes CDR1 SGHDT and CDR2 YYEEEE. This chain's CDR3 is CASSLPTRAGGSVAEQYV. In DNA form, the CDR3 reads TGTGCCAGCAGCTTGCCCACCAGAGCGGGAGGTTCCGTCGCCGAGCAGTACGTC.

V is TRBV4-3 and J is TRBJ1-4, with 11 positions matching TRBD1. Trimming at V came to 1 base and at J to 8 bases, leaving 6 bases not matched to a gene. Germline loops: CDR1 LGHNA, CDR2 YSLEER. The CDR3 runs 16 residues. The CDR3 sequence: CASSQGGQGVGEKLFF. In DNA, the CDR3 is TGCGCCAGCAGCCAAGGGGGACAGGGGGTAGGGGAAAAACTGTTTTTT.

On this clone itself: Additional DNA sequences in this sample encode the identical CDR3. This chain uses TRBV7-2 with TRBJ1-5; 10 bases are shared with TRBD1. Germline trimming cut 5 bases from V and 4 bases from J; bases unmatched to any gene: 2. The CDR3 is 14 amino acids. Germline V gives CDR1 SGHTA, CDR2 FQGNSA. The DNA for the CDR3 is TGTGCCAGCAGCCCGGACAGGGGGAATCAGCCCCAGCATTTT. It yields the protein CASSPDRGNQPQHF.

The rearrangement links TRBV9 to TRBJ2-5; no clear D gene. Trimming left V 2 bases short and J 0 bases short, with 5 bases between. Germline CDR1 and CDR2: SGDLS and YYNGEE. The CDR3 totals 13 residues. As DNA, the CDR3 is TGTGCCAGCAGCGTCCGGGACCAAGAGACCCAGTACTTC. Translation: CASSVRDQETQYF. Looking up the rest from reference TRBV9 and TRBJ2-5 gives the full variable domain: DSGVTQTPKHLITATGQRVTLRCSPRSGDLSVYWYQQSLDQGLQFLIQYYNGEERAKGNILERFSAQQFPDLHSELNLSSLELGDSALYFCASSVRDQETQYFGPGTRLLVL.

V gene TRBV30 combines with J gene TRBJ2-2; D remains ambiguous. CDR1 GTSNPN and CDR2 SVGIG come from the germline V gene (reference sequence). V lost 0 bases and J 3 bases, leaving 5 bases between the germline ends. The CDR3 spans 13 residues. In DNA, the CDR3 is TGTGCCTGGAGTGTGGGCGACACCGGGGAGCTGTTTTTT. This sequence encodes CAWSVGDTGELFF.

This rearrangement joins TRBV7-2 to TRBJ2-7, with 10 bases matching TRBD2. CDR1 and CDR2 (germline): SGHTA, FQGNSA. CDR3 size: 16 residues. J gave up 7 bases and V 5 bases, and 14 bases lay outside the gene matches. The CDR3 reads CASSPGEREGQGEQYV. CDR3 in DNA: TGTGCCAGCAGCCCCGGGGAGCGGGAGGGCCAGGGTGAGCAGTACGTC.

The V call is TRBV5-4, the J call TRBJ1-1; possibly TRBD1 for D (6 bases). The V gene lost 3 bases and the J gene lost 1 base, with 10 bases spanning the gap. The germline gives CDR1 SGHNT, CDR2 YYREEE (reference sequence). The CDR3 spans 14 residues. CDR3 sequence reads: CASSSGTTNTEAFF. As DNA, the CDR3 is TGTGCCAGCAGCTCCGGGACAACGAACACTGAAGCTTTCTTT.

The chain is built from TRBV7-8 and TRBJ1-4; D perhaps matches TRBD1 (5 bases). Trimming pared 5 bases from V and 6 bases from J, leaving 19 bases between. Germline assignment: CDR1 SGHVS and CDR2 FQNEAQ. The CDR3 contains 16 residues. The DNA for the CDR3 is TGTGCCAGCAGCCCTAAACGGTCAGGGCTCGATGAAAAACTGTTTTTT. This codes for CASSPKRSGLDEKLFF.

This clone has a single count. The chain links TRBV18 to TRBJ2-1; possible D gene TRBD2, 5 bases. V gave up 5 bases and J gave up 4 bases, with 15 bases separating them. The CDR3 sequence is 15 residues long. Per the germline V gene, CDR1 is KGHSH and CDR2 is LQKENI. CDR3 nucleotide sequence: TGTGCCAGCTCAAAGTCTCAAGCGGATTACAATGAGCAGTTCTTC. It translates to CASSKSQADYNEQFF.

The chain links TRBV10-3 to TRBJ1-4; 7 nucleotides line up with TRBD1. Germline assignment: CDR1 ENHRY and CDR2 SYGVKD. The CDR3 is 17 amino acids. V was clipped by 0 bases and J by 3 bases; unmatched bases: 7. DNA for the CDR3: TGTGCCATCAGTGAGTCAAGGGGGCGGATTTCTAATGAAAAACTGTTTTTT. This codes for CAISESRGRISNEKLFF.

CDR3 in amino acids: CASTLRGSGQPQHF. For the CDR3, the DNA is TGTGCCAGTACCCTAAGGGGGTCAGGGCAGCCCCAGCATTTT. V usage is TRBV19 and J usage is TRBJ1-5; possible D gene TRBD1, 6 bases. CDR3 length equals 14 residues. Germline V gene lookup returns CDR1 LNHDA and CDR2 SQIVND (reference sequence). Trimming removed 7 bases at V and 7 bases at J, with 17 bases between.

This clone was counted a few times. The J gene is TRBJ2-1, the V gene TRBV5-4; 9 nucleotides align to TRBD2. J was trimmed by 1 base and V by 0 bases; bases with no gene match: 2. Germline CDR1 reads SGHNT; CDR2 reads YYREEE (reference sequence). The CDR3 contains 16 residues. The CDR3 DNA is TGTGCCAGCAGCTTGGTTAGCGGGAGATCCTACAATGAGCAGTTCTTC. Translating it yields CASSLVSGRSYNEQFF.

For the CDR3, the DNA is TGCGCCAGCCGGCCGGGAGGGGTTCAAGAGACCCAGTACTTC. It specifies CASRPGGVQETQYF. This rearrangement joins TRBV4-1 to TRBJ2-5; 8 bases match TRBD2. Germline trimming cut 8 bases from V and 2 bases from J; bases unmatched to any gene: 7. Germline V lookup: CDR1 MGHRA, CDR2 YSYEKL. The CDR3 covers 14 residues.